Below are 7 T cell receptor beta chains sequenced from a single sample in a study of T cell repertoires in cytomegalovirus infection. One entry per CDR3 protein, called by TCRdb with MiXCR from the reads. The sample contains 450,000 to 650,000 distinct CDR3 sequences, 26% of which appear only once. Sequencing input: PBMCs. Receptors were obtained from a human donor in good health (CMV status not recorded). Some clones in this sample may be carry-over from other donors' samples.

This clonotype was seen a handful of times. The rearrangement joins TRBV20-1 to TRBJ2-2; D perhaps matches TRBD1 (6 bases). V lost 3 bases and J lost 1, with 9 bases in between. This CDR3 region has 14 residues. Per the germline V gene, CDR1 is DFQATT and CDR2 is SNEGSKA (reference sequence). CDR3 region: CSARRGRNTGELFF. Here the CDR3 DNA reads TGCAGTGCTAGGAGGGGGAGGAACACCGGGGAGCTGTTTTTT.

This clonotype has ten or more counts. The CDR3 bases are TGCGCCAGCAGCCAAGTCCCTCTTAGGGAGTCCCCCGGCGAGACCCAGTACTTC. Protein sequence: CASSQVPLRESPGETQYF. This chain links TRBV4-1 with TRBJ2-5; D is possibly TRBD2 (5 bases). CDR1 is MGHRA and CDR2 is YSYEKL in the germline V gene. Trimming removed 1 base from V and 5 bases from J, with 23 bases in between. The length of the CDR3 is 18 residues.

The chain joins TRBV9 to TRBJ1-2, with D unresolved. CDR1 is SGDLS and CDR2 is YYNGEE in the germline V gene. The CDR3 has 13 residues. V gave up 0 bases and J gave up 13 bases, with 16 bases separating them. CDR3 protein: CASSVGSNIGATF. CDR3 sequence (DNA): TGTGCCAGCAGCGTAGGTAGCAATATAGGCGCCACCTTC. Looking up the rest from reference TRBV9 and TRBJ1-2 gives the full variable domain: DSGVTQTPKHLITATGQRVTLRCSPRSGDLSVYWYQQSLDQGLQFLIQYYNGEERAKGNILERFSAQQFPDLHSELNLSSLELGDSALYFCASSVGSNIGATFGSGTRLTVV.

This clonotype was seen a few times. The V and J genes are TRBV6-1 and TRBJ2-5; the D is unclear. This CDR3 is built from 15 residues. Trimming shortened V by 1 base and J by 1 base, and 10 bases separated the two germline ends. CDR1 and CDR2 from the germline V gene are MNHNS and SASEGT. The CDR3 here is CASSEGARTQETQYF. For the CDR3, the DNA is TGTGCCAGCAGTGAAGGGGCTAGAACCCAAGAGACCCAGTACTTC.

The chain uses TRBV11-3 and TRBJ2-2; possible D gene TRBD2, 5 bases. Trimming pared 3 bases from V and 7 bases from J, leaving 15 bases between. The germline V gene encodes CDR1 SGHNT and CDR2 YENEEA. The CDR3 covers 15 residues. The CDR3 protein is CASSFQRGPSGELFF. For the CDR3, the DNA is TGTGCCAGCAGCTTTCAGAGAGGGCCTAGCGGGGAGCTGTTTTTT.

This clonotype turned up a few times. The V and J genes are TRBV6-1 and TRBJ2-3; perhaps TRBD2 as D (5 bases). Germline V gives CDR1 MNHNS, CDR2 SASEGT. V gave up 7 bases and J gave up 0 bases, with 8 bases separating them. This CDR3 has 13 residues. CDR3 in DNA: TGTGCCAGCATAGCGCCCAGCACAGATACGCAGTATTTT. Its translation is CASIAPSTDTQYF.

This clonotype was found a few times. V is TRBV5-5 and J is TRBJ2-3, with D maybe TRBD2 (5 bases). CDR3 length: 13 residues. In germline, CDR1 is SGHKS, CDR2 YYEKEE (reference sequence). Deletions cut 3 bases from V and 10 bases from J, with 15 bases between. The CDR3 loop reads CASSSPQTTAQYF. The CDR3 nucleotides read TGTGCCAGCAGCTCACCCCAGACTACAGCGCAGTATTTT.